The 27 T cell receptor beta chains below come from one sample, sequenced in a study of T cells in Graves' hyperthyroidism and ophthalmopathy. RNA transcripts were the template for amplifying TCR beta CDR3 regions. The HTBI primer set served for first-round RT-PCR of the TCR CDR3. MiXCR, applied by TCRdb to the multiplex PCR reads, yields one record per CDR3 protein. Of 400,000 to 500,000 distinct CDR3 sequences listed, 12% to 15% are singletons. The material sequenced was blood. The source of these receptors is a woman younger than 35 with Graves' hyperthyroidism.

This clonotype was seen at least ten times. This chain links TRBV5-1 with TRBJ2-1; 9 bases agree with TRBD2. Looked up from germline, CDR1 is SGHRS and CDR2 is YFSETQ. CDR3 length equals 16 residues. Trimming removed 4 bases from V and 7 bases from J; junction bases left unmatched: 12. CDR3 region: CASSREGAGGANEQFF. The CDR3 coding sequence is TGCGCCAGCAGCCGCGAGGGGGCGGGAGGGGCAAATGAGCAGTTCTTC.

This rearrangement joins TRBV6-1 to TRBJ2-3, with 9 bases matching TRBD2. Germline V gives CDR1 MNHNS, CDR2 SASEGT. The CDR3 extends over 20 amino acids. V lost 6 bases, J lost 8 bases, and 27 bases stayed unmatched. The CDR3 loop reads CASSQLSWARAGGPIPTQYF. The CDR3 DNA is TGTGCCAGCAGCCAGTTAAGTTGGGCTAGGGCGGGAGGGCCAATCCCTACGCAGTATTTT.

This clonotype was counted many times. This CDR3 reads CASSWGGRISNQPQHF. The CDR3 nucleotides are TGTGCCAGCAGTTGGGGCGGACGGATTAGCAATCAGCCCCAGCATTTT. This chain joins TRBV6-1 and TRBJ1-5, with a possible D match to TRBD1 (5 bases). V lost 5 bases, J lost 0 bases, and 14 bases lay in between. Germline V gene data show CDR1 as MNHNS and CDR2 as SASEGT. There are 16 residues in the CDR3.

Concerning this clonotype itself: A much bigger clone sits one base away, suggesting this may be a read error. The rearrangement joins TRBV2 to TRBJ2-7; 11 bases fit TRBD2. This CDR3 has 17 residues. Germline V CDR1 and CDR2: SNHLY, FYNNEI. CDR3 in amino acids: CASSELAGGRGSYGQYF. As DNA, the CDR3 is TGTGCCAGCAGTGAGCTAGCGGGAGGCCGAGGGTCCTACGGGCAGTACTTC.

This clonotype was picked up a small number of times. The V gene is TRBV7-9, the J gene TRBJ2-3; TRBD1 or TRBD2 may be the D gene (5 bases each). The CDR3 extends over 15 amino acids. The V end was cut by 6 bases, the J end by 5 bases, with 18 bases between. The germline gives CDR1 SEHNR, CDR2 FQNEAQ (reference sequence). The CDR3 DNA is TGTGCCAGCAGACCCGGGGCAGGGCAGGGAGATACGCAGTATTTT. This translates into CASRPGAGQGDTQYF.

Written as DNA, the CDR3 is TGTGCCAGCATAACAGGGGTTAACACTGAAGCTTTCTTT. Translating gives CASITGVNTEAFF. V and J are TRBV2 and TRBJ1-1, with 7 bases matching TRBD1. CDR3 length equals 13 residues. Germline lookup yields CDR1 SNHLY and CDR2 FYNNEI. Losses at the gene ends were 7 bases for V and 2 bases for J; bases not matched to a gene: 4.

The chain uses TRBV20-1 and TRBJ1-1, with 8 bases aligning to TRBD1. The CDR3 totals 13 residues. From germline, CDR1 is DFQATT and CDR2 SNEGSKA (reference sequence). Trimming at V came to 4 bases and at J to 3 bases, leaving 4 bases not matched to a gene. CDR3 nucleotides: TGCAGTGCTAACAGGGGGGCGGACACTGAAGCTTTCTTT. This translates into CSANRGADTEAFF.

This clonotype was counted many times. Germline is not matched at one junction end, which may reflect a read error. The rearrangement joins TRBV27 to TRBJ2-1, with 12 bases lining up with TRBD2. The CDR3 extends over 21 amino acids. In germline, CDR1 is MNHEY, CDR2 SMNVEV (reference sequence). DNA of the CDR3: TGTGCCAGCGGTTTACGGACTCAGACTAGCGGGAGTGGGTGGGGGTACAATGAGCAGTTCTTC. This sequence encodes CASGLRTQTSGSGWGYNEQFF.

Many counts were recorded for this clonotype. CDR3 in DNA: TGTGCCAGCAGTTCGGGACGGACGAACACTGAAGCTTTCTTT. Residues: CASSSGRTNTEAFF. The chain uses TRBV12-3 or TRBV12-4 and TRBJ1-1; the D gene is possibly TRBD1 (5 bases). Trimming took off 4 bases at V and 1 base at J, with 10 bases between the two ends. The CDR3 has 14 amino acids.

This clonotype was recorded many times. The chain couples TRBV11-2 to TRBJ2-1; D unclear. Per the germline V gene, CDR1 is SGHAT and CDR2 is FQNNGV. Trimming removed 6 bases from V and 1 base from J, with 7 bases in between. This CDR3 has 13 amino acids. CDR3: CASRAVSYNEQFF. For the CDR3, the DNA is TGTGCCAGCAGAGCCGTTTCCTACAATGAGCAGTTCTTC. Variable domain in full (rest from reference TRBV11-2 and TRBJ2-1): EAGVAQSPRYKIIEKRQSVAFWCNPISGHATLYWYQQILGQGPKLLIQFQNNGVVDDSQLPKDRFSAERLKGVDSTLKIQPAKLEDSAVYLCASRAVSYNEQFFGPGTRLTVL.

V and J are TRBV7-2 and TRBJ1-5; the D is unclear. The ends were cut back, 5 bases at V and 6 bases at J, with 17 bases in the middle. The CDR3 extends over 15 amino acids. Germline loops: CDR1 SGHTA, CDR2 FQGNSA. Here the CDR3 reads CASSPDGMHRQPQHF. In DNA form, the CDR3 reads TGTGCCAGCAGCCCGGACGGCATGCACCGTCAGCCCCAGCATTTT. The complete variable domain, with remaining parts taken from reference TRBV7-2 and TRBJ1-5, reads GAGVSQSPSNKVTEKGKDVELRCDPISGHTALYWYRQSLGQGLEFLIYFQGNSAPDKSGLPSDRFSAERTGGSVSTLTIQRTQQEDSAVYLCASSPDGMHRQPQHFGDGTRLSIL.

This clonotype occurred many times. Here the CDR3 reads CASSQPTTGAEQYF. The DNA for the CDR3 is TGTGCCAGCAGCCAACCTACCACAGGCGCCGAGCAGTACTTC. The J gene is TRBJ2-7, the V gene TRBV3-1; weak D call: TRBD1 (5 bases). The CDR3 runs to 14 residues. Germline V gene lookup returns CDR1 LGHDT and CDR2 YNNKEL (reference sequence). Trimming cost V 2 bases and J 6 bases, with 14 bases left between them.

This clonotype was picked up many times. CDR3 DNA: TGTGCCAGCAGTAATCCGGGTAGCACAGATACGCAGTATTTT. Its translation is CASSNPGSTDTQYF. The V gene is TRBV2, the J gene TRBJ2-3; the D is unclear. Trimming pared 5 bases from V and 0 bases from J, leaving 9 bases between. Germline values: CDR1 SNHLY, CDR2 FYNNEI. This CDR3 comprises 14 residues.

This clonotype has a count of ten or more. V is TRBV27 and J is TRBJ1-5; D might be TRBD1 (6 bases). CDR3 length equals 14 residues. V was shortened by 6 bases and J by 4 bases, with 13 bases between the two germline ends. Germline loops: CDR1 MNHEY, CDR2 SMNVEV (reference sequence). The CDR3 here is CASREGGLNQPQHF. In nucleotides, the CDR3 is TGTGCCAGCAGGGAGGGGGGGTTAAATCAGCCCCAGCATTTT.

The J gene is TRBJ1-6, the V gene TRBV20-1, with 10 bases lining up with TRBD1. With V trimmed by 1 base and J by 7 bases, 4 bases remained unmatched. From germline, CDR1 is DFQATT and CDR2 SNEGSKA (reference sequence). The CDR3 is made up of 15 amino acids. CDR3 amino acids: CSARVVGQGNSPLHF. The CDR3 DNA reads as TGCAGTGCTAGAGTGGTGGGACAGGGGAATTCACCCCTCCACTTT.

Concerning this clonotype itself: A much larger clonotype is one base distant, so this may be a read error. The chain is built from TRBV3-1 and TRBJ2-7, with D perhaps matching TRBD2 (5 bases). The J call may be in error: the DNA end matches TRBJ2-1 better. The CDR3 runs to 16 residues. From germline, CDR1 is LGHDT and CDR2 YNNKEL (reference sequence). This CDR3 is CASSQDWTVPPYEQFF. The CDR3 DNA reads TGTGCCAGCAGCCAAGATTGGACTGTACCTCCCTACGAGCAGTTCTTC.

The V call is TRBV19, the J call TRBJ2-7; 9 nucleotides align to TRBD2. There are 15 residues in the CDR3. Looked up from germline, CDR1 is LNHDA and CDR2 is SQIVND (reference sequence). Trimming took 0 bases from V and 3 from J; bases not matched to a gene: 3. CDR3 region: CASSIEMTSGYEQYF. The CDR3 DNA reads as TGTGCCAGTAGTATAGAAATGACTAGCGGCTACGAGCAGTACTTC.

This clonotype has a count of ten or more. In DNA form, the CDR3 reads TGTGCCAGCAGTGCAGGGATATCCAATGAGCAGTTCTTC. Protein product: CASSAGISNEQFF. The chain combines TRBV27 with TRBJ2-1, with D possibly being TRBD1 (5 bases). CDR1 and CDR2 (germline): MNHEY, SMNVEV (reference sequence). The CDR3 has 13 residues. Trimming cost V 5 bases and J 6 bases, with 11 bases left between them.

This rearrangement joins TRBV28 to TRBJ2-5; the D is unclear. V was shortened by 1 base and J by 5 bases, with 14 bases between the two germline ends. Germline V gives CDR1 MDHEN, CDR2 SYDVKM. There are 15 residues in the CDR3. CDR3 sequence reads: CASSLLLERMETQYF. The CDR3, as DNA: TGTGCCAGCAGTTTATTATTGGAGAGGATGGAGACCCAGTACTTC.

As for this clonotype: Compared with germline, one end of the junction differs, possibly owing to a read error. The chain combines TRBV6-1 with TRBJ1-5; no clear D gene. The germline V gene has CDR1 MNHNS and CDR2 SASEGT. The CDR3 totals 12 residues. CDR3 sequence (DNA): TGTGCCAGCACGAGGAACAATCAGCCCCGGCATTTT. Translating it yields CASTRNNQPRHF.

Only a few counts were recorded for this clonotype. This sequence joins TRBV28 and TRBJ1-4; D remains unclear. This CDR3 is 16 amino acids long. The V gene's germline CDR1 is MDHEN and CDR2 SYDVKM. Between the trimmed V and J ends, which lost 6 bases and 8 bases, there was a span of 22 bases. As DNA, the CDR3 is TGTGCCAGCAGCACTGCAAAAAGGACCCGGAGGGAAAAACTGTTTTTT. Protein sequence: CASSTAKRTRREKLFF.

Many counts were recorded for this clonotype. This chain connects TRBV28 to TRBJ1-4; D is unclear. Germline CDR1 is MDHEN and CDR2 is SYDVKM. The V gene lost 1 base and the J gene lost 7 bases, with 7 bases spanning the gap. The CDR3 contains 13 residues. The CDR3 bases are TGTGCCAGCAGTTTATCCCTGCTTGAAAAACTGTTTTTT. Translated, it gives CASSLSLLEKLFF.

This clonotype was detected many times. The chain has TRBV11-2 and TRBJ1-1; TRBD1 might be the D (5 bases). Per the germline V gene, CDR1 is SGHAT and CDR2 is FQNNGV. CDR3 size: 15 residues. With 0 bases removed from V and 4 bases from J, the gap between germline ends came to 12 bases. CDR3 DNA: TGTGCCAGCAGCTTAGATCAGGGAGGGTTCACTGAAGCTTTCTTT. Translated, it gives CASSLDQGGFTEAFF.

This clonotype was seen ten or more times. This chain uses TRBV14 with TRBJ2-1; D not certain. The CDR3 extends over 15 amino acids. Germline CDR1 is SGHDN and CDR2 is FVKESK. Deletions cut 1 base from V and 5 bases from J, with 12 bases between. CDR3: CASSQVRRPDNEQFF. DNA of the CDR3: TGTGCCAGCAGCCAAGTTAGGCGACCCGACAATGAGCAGTTCTTC.

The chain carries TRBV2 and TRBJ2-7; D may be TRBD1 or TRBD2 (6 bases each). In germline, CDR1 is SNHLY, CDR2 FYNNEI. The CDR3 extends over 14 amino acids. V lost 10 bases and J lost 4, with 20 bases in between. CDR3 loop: CATSLGGFKYEQYF. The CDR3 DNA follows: TGTGCCACCTCACTAGGGGGGTTCAAGTACGAGCAGTACTTC.

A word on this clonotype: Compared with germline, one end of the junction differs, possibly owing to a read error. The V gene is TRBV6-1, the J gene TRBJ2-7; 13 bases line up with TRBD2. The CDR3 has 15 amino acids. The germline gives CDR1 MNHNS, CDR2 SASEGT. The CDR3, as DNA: TGTGCCAGCAGGACGGGACTAGCGGGGTTCTACGAGCAGCACTTC. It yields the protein CASRTGLAGFYEQHF.

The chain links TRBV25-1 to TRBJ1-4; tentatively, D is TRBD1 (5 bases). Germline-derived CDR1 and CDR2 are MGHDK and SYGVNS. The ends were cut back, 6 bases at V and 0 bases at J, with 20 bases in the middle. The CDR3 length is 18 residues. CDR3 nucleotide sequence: TGTGCCAGCAGCCTGGGCCTAACGGGGGAATCAACTAATGAAAAACTGTTTTTT. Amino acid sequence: CASSLGLTGESTNEKLFF.